What follows are 10 T cell receptor beta chains derived from one specimen sequenced in a study of response to subunit inactivated influenza vaccine. TCRdb re-analysed the RT-PCR reads in MiXCR, keeping a single row per CDR3 protein. The table records about 160,000 distinct CDR3 sequences, approximately 10% of them present only once. The sample was non-naive T cells sorted from PBMCs, taken around seven weeks after vaccination. The receptors come from a man in his fifties who received an inactivated influenza vaccine.

In its sample, this clonotype was seen a few times. The chain is built from TRBV5-1 and TRBJ2-2; 11 positions agree with TRBD1. Germline CDR1 and CDR2: SGHRS and YFSETQ. With 4 bases clipped from V and 0 bases from J, the junction kept 11 bases outside the gene matches. The CDR3 contains 19 residues. The CDR3 here is CASSPKDRGLLPNTGELFF. CDR3 in DNA: TGCGCCAGCAGCCCCAAGGACAGGGGGCTCCTCCCGAACACCGGGGAGCTGTTTTTT.

This clonotype has only a few counts. V and J are TRBV6-6 and TRBJ2-4; the D gene is possibly TRBD2 (7 bases). This CDR3 comprises 12 residues. Germline loops: CDR1 MNHNY, CDR2 SVGAGI (reference sequence). Trimming removed 7 bases at V and 7 bases at J, with 11 bases between. The CDR3 DNA follows: TGTGCCAGCAACAGGGAGGGTAACATTCAGTACTTC. It encodes CASNREGNIQYF.

This clonotype was counted ten times or more. V gene TRBV12-3 or TRBV12-4 combines with J gene TRBJ1-1, with TRBD1 matching 8 bases. CDR3 length: 14 amino acids. V dropped 3 bases and J dropped 7; count of bases not matched to a gene: 7. The CDR3 sequence is CASSFTGGGDEAFF. CDR3 sequence (DNA): TGTGCCAGCAGTTTTACAGGGGGTGGGGATGAAGCTTTCTTT.

J is TRBJ2-7 and V is TRBV20-1, with 8 bases lining up with TRBD2. V lost 2 bases, J lost 3 bases, and 9 bases stayed unmatched. Germline CDR1 is DFQATT and CDR2 is SNEGSKA (reference sequence). This CDR3 contains 15 residues. CDR3 sequence (DNA): TGCAGTGCTAGACCGGCTAGCGGGTTCGGCTACGAGCAGTACTTC. Its protein product is CSARPASGFGYEQYF.

J is TRBJ2-1 and V is TRBV20-1, with TRBD2 matching 10 bases. With 5 bases clipped from V and 12 bases from J, the junction kept 16 bases outside the gene matches. From germline, CDR1 is DFQATT and CDR2 SNEGSKA (reference sequence). This CDR3 has 15 amino acids. CDR3 sequence (DNA): TGCAGTGCTGGCCTACGGGCTAGCGGGAGATTTAGGCAGTTCTTC. It yields the protein CSAGLRASGRFRQFF.

This clonotype has at least ten counts. The rearrangement joins TRBV7-8 to TRBJ2-7; weak D call: TRBD2 (6 bases). The CDR3 sequence is 13 residues long. V was shortened by 4 bases and J by 5 bases, with 12 bases between the two germline ends. Germline assignment: CDR1 SGHVS and CDR2 FQNEAQ. The CDR3 region has the DNA TGTGCCAGCAGCTCCGGGGAGGTCCACGAGCAGTACTTC. It translates to CASSSGEVHEQYF.

The rearrangement links TRBV7-2 to TRBJ2-7; TRBD2 matches at 10 bases. Trimming took 0 bases from V and 6 from J; bases not matched to a gene: 2. The CDR3 has 14 residues. Germline CDR1 SGHTA, CDR2 FQGNSA. CDR3 loop: CASSLAASGGEQYF. For the CDR3, the DNA is TGTGCCAGCAGCTTAGCTGCTAGCGGGGGCGAGCAGTACTTC.

This clonotype was counted ten times or more. The gene calls are TRBV6-1 and TRBJ2-1, with D perhaps being TRBD1 or TRBD2 (5 bases each). The length of the CDR3 is 12 residues. Germline CDR1 is MNHNS and CDR2 is SASEGT. Trimming shortened V by 10 bases and J by 3 bases, and 10 bases separated the two germline ends. The DNA of the CDR3 is TGTGCCACGGGGACCGGCTACAATGAGCAGTTCTTC. This codes for CATGTGYNEQFF.

This clonotype has only a few counts. The chain links TRBV7-2 to TRBJ2-7; TRBD1 matches at 8 bases. The CDR3 loop spans 16 amino acids. Per the germline V gene, CDR1 is SGHTA and CDR2 is FQGNSA. V lost 1 base to trimming and J lost 0 bases; unmatched junction nucleotides: 5. CDR3 DNA: TGTGCCAGCAGCTTAGGTCCAGGGGGCCTCTCCTACGAGCAGTACTTC. Encoded protein: CASSLGPGGLSYEQYF.

The genes are TRBV27 and TRBJ2-2, with 7 bases that match TRBD2. The CDR3 contains 16 residues. Germline values: CDR1 MNHEY, CDR2 SMNVEV (reference sequence). Trimming took 1 base from V and 2 from J; bases not matched to a gene: 4. CDR3 sequence: CASSLYGGSNTGELFF. DNA of the CDR3: TGTGCCAGCAGTTTATACGGGGGGTCTAACACCGGGGAGCTGTTTTTT.